This T cell receptor beta chain is drawn from a study of blood T cells in healthy people across ages. This clonotype was counted only a few times. The length of the CDR3 is 15 residues. The germline V and J ends were trimmed by 3 bases and 4 bases, with 18 bases remaining between them. Germline assignment: CDR1 DFQATT and CDR2 SNEGSKA (reference sequence). A second roughly 6 to 12 cycle PCR used barcoded and J-beta primers. TCRdb re-called the 5' RACE reads with MiXCR, one entry per CDR3 protein. The table includes 700,000 or so distinct CDR3 sequences, 22% detected once. Input material: blood. The sequence was obtained from a man in his sixties or seventies in good health. The V and J genes are TRBV20-1 and TRBJ2-5; D ambiguous. CDR3: CSASPGLRVGETQYF. CDR3 nucleotide sequence: TGCAGTGCTAGTCCGGGTTTAAGGGTTGGAGAGACCCAGTACTTC.